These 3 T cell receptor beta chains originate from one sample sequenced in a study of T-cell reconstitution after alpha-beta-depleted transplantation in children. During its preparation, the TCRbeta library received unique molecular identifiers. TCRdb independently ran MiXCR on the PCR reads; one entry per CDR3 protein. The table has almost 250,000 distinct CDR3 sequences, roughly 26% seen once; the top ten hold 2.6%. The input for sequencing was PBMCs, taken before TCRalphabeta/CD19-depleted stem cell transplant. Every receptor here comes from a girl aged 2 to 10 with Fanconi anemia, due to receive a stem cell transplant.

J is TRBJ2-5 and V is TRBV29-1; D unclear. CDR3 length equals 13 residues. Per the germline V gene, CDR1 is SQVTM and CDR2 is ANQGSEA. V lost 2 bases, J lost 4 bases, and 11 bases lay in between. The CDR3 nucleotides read TGCAGCGTTGAACGGGCGAAGGCAGAGACCCAGTACTTC. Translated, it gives CSVERAKAETQYF.

In nucleotides, the CDR3 is TGTGCCAGCTTCGGACTAGCGGTTTACACAGATACGCAGTATTTT. Translating it yields CASFGLAVYTDTQYF. J is TRBJ2-3 and V is TRBV28; 10 bases line up with TRBD2. Germline V lookup: CDR1 MDHEN, CDR2 SYDVKM. This CDR3 comprises 15 residues. V shed 8 bases, J shed 2 bases, and the junction held 7 bases outside the gene matches.

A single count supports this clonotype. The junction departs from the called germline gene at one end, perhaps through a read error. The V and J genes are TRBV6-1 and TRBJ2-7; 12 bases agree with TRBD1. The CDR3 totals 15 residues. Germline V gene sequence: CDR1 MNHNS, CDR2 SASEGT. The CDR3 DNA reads TGTGCCGGCAGTGAAAGGGGACAGGGGGCATACGAGCAGTACTTC. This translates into CAGSERGQGAYEQYF.